This is a list of T cell receptor beta chains from one sample in a study of cytomegalovirus exposure and HLA in healthy donors. The protocol was immunoSEQ multiplex PCR, while the TCRdb copy is restricted to in-frame clones and leaves out a portion. Seen here are about 160,000 clones, 79% observed once, and the top ten hold 2.1%. Input material: PBMCs. The source of these receptors is a man aged 35-49 years in good health and CMV-seronegative. Each CDR3 is given with its conserved first and last residue. A D gene is named only where the DNA matches it firmly. Clone sizes are given selectively: once, few, many, or a class where the clone is expanded.

cdr3_aa cdr3_nt clone_size j_call d_call v_call
CASSRGGGSNQPQHF TGTGCCAGCAGCCGGGGAGGGGGAAGCAATCAGCCCCAGCATTTT NA TRBJ1-5 NA TRBV7-9
CASSWDRGTEAFF TGTGCCAGCAGCTGGGACAGGGGCACTGAAGCTTTCTTT NA TRBJ1-1 TRBD1 TRBV5-4
CASSLLPSGSGFNEQFF TGTGCCAGCAGCTTACTACCAAGCGGATCGGGATTTAATGAGCAGTTCTTC NA TRBJ2-1 NA TRBV7-8
CSSSFRDRGEVELFF TGTTCCAGCAGCTTCCGGGACAGGGGAGAGGTGGAGCTGTTTTTT NA TRBJ2-2 TRBD1 TRBV7-9
CASSILDTDTQYF TGTGCCAGTAGTATCTTAGACACAGATACGCAGTATTTT NA TRBJ2-3 NA TRBV19
CASSGSVQETQYF TGTGCCAGCAGCGGTAGCGTCCAAGAGACCCAGTACTTC NA TRBJ2-5 NA TRBV19
CASSTRQTITDTQYF TGTGCCAGCTCCACACGACAGACGATTACAGATACGCAGTATTTT few TRBJ2-3 NA TRBV5-4
CASRARLAGGSYEQYF TGTGCCAGCAGGGCTAGACTAGCGGGAGGATCCTACGAGCAGTACTTC once TRBJ2-7 TRBD2 TRBV2
CASRGLSSYNEQFF TGTGCCAGCAGGGGCCTATCTTCCTACAATGAGCAGTTCTTC NA TRBJ2-1 NA TRBV2
CSVAGQNLYTQYF TGCAGCGTTGCAGGACAGAATCTTTATACGCAGTATTTT NA TRBJ2-3 NA TRBV29-1